The next 5 T cell receptor beta chains were all read from a single sample in a study of T cell responses to AZD1222 COVID-19 vaccine. The repertoire was sequenced with immunoSEQ multiplex PCR; TCRdb's copy has only in-frame clones and lacks some. The repertoire includes 130,000 to 150,000 clones, roughly 91% of them detected once, and 1.5% to 2% sits in the top ten. This sample comprised peripheral blood, obtained on day 0 of AZD1222 vaccination. The origin of the receptors is an adult in good health.

The chain recombines TRBV3-1 (or the pseudogene TRBV3-2) with TRBJ1-2; 9 bases map to TRBD1. CDR1 is LGHDT and CDR2 is YNNKEL in the germline V gene (reference sequence). J lost 8 bases, V lost 4 bases, and 2 bases had no gene match. CDR3 length equals 12 residues. CDR3 sequence: CASSRTGDGYTF. In nucleotides, the CDR3 is TGTGCCAGCAGCCGGACAGGGGACGGCTACACCTTC.

This sequence joins TRBV19 and TRBJ2-1; 10 bases are shared with TRBD2. CDR3 length: 17 amino acids. The germline V gene has CDR1 LNHDA and CDR2 SQIVND (reference sequence). V lost 0 bases and J lost 6; bases outside the gene matches: 8. The CDR3 sequence is CASSIEGPSGGRNEQFF. CDR3 DNA: TGTGCCAGTAGTATAGAAGGCCCTAGCGGGGGCCGCAATGAGCAGTTCTTC.

V is TRBV2 and J is TRBJ2-7; D is unclear. This CDR3 is built from 11 residues. Trimming shortened V by 3 bases and J by 3 bases, and 3 bases separated the two germline ends. Germline CDR1 is SNHLY and CDR2 is FYNNEI. CDR3 amino acids: CASSDNYEQYF. As DNA, the CDR3 is TGTGCCAGCAGTGACAACTACGAGCAGTACTTC.

V and J are TRBV6-5 and TRBJ2-7; D gene uncertain. Germline CDR1 and CDR2: MNHEY and SVGAGI. Trimming removed 0 bases at V and 2 bases at J, with 11 bases between. The CDR3 has 15 amino acids. CDR3: CASSYSKGRPYEQYF. CDR3 bases: TGTGCCAGCAGTTACTCGAAAGGGCGGCCCTACGAGCAGTACTTC.

The chain is built from TRBV6-2 or TRBV6-3 and TRBJ2-7; TRBD2 matches 9 bases. V was pared by 5 bases and J by 3 bases, with 8 bases of the junction left unmatched. The CDR3 covers 15 residues. Looked up from germline, CDR1 is MNHEY and CDR2 is SVGEGT. CDR3 DNA sequence: TGTGCCAGCAGTAGGCGACTAGCGGAACTCTACGAGCAGTACTTC. It encodes CASSRRLAELYEQYF.